This TCR beta chain is from a study of PD-1 blockade in classical Hodgkin lymphoma. The table came from immunoSEQ multiplex PCR; TCRdb's copy has only in-frame clones and leaves some out. Altogether about 41,000 clones are present, 69% being singletons, with the ten largest covering about 2.7%. The time point here: cycle 4 day 1 (C4D1), after more than five weeks of nivolumab. Each patient's relapse followed autologous stem cell transplantation, and brentuximab vedotin exposure varied. The CDR3 length is 16 residues. Deletions cut 2 bases from V and 5 bases from J, with 19 bases between. Germline CDR1 reads ENHRY; CDR2 reads SYGVKD.

The TCR sequence derives from a human donor with classical Hodgkin lymphoma. J is TRBJ2-7 and V is TRBV10-3; no clear D. The sequenced sample was peripheral blood mononuclear cells (PBMCs), obtained before the fourth cycle of nivolumab. This CDR3 reads CAISEPFSSDSNEQYF. As DNA, the CDR3 is TGTGCCATCAGTGAGCCCTTTTCCAGCGATAGCAACGAGCAGTACTTC.